This TCR beta chain was captured by sequencing in a study of T cell responses to AZD1222 COVID-19 vaccine. Points on this clone: Antigen specificity is unknown.

Data came from immunoSEQ multiplex PCR; TCRdb stores just in-frame clones and leaves some out. The sample has 65,000 to 75,000 clones, around four fifths seen once. Overall study results and limits: The study identified only a handful of AZD1222 recipients as seropositive at baseline.

This sequence originates from an adult in good health. The source material was peripheral blood, sampled on day 0 of AZD1222 vaccination.

This CDR3 is CASSLERPADTQYF. The CDR3 coding sequence is TGCGCCAGCAGCTTGGAACGACCGGCAGATACGCAGTATTTT. The rearrangement links TRBV5-1 to TRBJ2-3; D gene unclear. This CDR3 has 14 amino acids. CDR1 SGHRS and CDR2 YFSETQ come from the germline V gene. Trimming removed 0 bases from V and 4 bases from J, with 9 bases in between.